In its sample, the clone carrying this T cell receptor (beta chain) was seen once. As yet, its antigen is unknown. These data belong to a study of cytomegalovirus exposure and HLA in healthy donors. Study-wide points: The listing of 150 to 200 TCR beta chains classed them as cytomegalovirus-associated.

The PCR ran on 60 Vbeta and 13 Jbeta primers. The repertoire was sequenced with immunoSEQ multiplex PCR; TCRdb's copy has only in-frame clones and lacks some. This sample yields about 300,000 clones, of which about nine tenths are seen a single time; around 3.7% belongs to the top ten. This receptor was taken from a man aged 40-55 years in good health and CMV-seropositive. The specimen was PBMCs.

The DNA of the CDR3 is TGTGCCTGGAAAACAGCTAATCAGCCCCAGCATTTT. Its protein is CAWKTANQPQHF. J is TRBJ1-5 and V is TRBV30; D gene unclear. CDR3 length: 12 amino acids. Per the germline V gene, CDR1 is GTSNPN and CDR2 is SVGIG (reference sequence). The V and J ends lost 4 bases and 4 bases respectively, with 8 bases between them.